The next 18 T cell receptor beta chains were all read from a single sample in a study of CD8+ T cells in alopecia areata. As to treatment: oral pan-JAK inhibitor, 5-10 mg twice daily. Reverse transcription of extracted RNA yielded cDNA, which provided the sequencing template. TCRdb keeps only in-frame clones here, not all; method: immunoSEQ multiplex PCR. Among around 290,000 clones, roughly 60% were seen once, and the ten largest hold less than 2%. This sample comprised CD4+ T cells sorted from blood, obtained at week 24, from a patient treated with tofacitinib. These receptors all come from a human donor with alopecia areata.

This clone was observed once. The J gene is TRBJ1-1, the V gene TRBV30, with 7 bases fitting TRBD1. The germline V gene has CDR1 GTSNPN and CDR2 SVGIG (reference sequence). CDR3 length: 14 residues. The V and J ends lost 0 bases and 4 bases, in that order; junction bases with no gene match: 5. CDR3 DNA: TGTGCCTGGAGTGTAGTTGCAGGGGGCACTGAAGCTTTCTTT. It is translated as CAWSVVAGGTEAFF.

The chain joins TRBV20-1 to TRBJ2-3; D remains ambiguous. Germline loops: CDR1 DFQATT, CDR2 SNEGSKA (reference sequence). The CDR3 consists of 11 residues. Trimming took 6 bases from V and 7 from J, leaving 11 bases between them. DNA of the CDR3: TGCAGTGCCCACTTCCCCAATACGCAGTATTTT. Its protein product is CSAHFPNTQYF.

The chain carries TRBV30 and TRBJ1-1; D may be TRBD1 (5 bases). The germline gives CDR1 GTSNPN, CDR2 SVGIG (reference sequence). Trimming took off 0 bases at V and 0 bases at J, with 23 bases between the two ends. This CDR3 spans 19 amino acids. In nucleotides, the CDR3 is TGTGCCTGGAGTGTACGTGGCCGGGGCCACCGGACCATGAACACTGAAGCTTTCTTT. Amino acids: CAWSVRGRGHRTMNTEAFF.

This clone was counted only a few times. V is TRBV5-1 and J is TRBJ1-4; D is ambiguous. The CDR3 has 13 amino acids. Germline assignment: CDR1 SGHRS and CDR2 YFSETQ. Between the trimmed V and J ends, which lost 4 bases and 0 bases, there was a span of 4 bases. The CDR3 DNA sequence: TGCGCCAGCAGCGGAGCAACTAATGAAAAACTGTTTTTT. This codes for CASSGATNEKLFF.

This clone was counted once. The rearrangement joins TRBV25-1 to TRBJ1-2, with TRBD1 identical over 9 bases. J lost 8 bases, V lost 3 bases, and 10 bases had no gene match. This CDR3 has 15 residues. CDR1 MGHDK and CDR2 SYGVNS come from the germline V gene. In DNA form, the CDR3 reads TGTGCCAGCAGTGATCCGGGACAGGGTCCGGAAGGCTACACCTTC. Translated: CASSDPGQGPEGYTF.

This clone was counted a few times. This rearrangement joins TRBV30 to TRBJ1-6; TRBD1 is a possible D gene (5 bases). The CDR3 length is 14 residues. V dropped 1 base and J dropped 14 bases, with 18 bases sitting between them. Germline loops: CDR1 GTSNPN, CDR2 SVGIG (reference sequence). This CDR3 is CAWSGGTENRALHF. The CDR3 region has the DNA TGTGCCTGGAGTGGAGGGACGGAAAATAGGGCCCTCCACTTT. The whole variable domain, remainder taken from reference TRBV30 and TRBJ1-6, is SQTIHQWPATLVQPVGSPLSLECTVEGTSNPNLYWYRQAAGRGLQLLFYSVGIGQISSEVPQNLSASRPQDRQFILSSKKLLLSDSGFYLCAWSGGTENRALHFGNGTRLTVT.

The chain has TRBV5-1 and TRBJ2-3; D is unclear. The CDR3 runs 11 residues. The V end lost 7 bases, the J end lost 4 bases, and 7 bases lay between the germline ends. Germline-derived CDR1 and CDR2 are SGHRS and YFSETQ. This CDR3 reads CASSGADTQYF. The DNA of the CDR3 is TGCGCCAGCTCCGGTGCAGATACGCAGTATTTT.

This clone was seen more than once but under ten times. The rearrangement joins TRBV30 to TRBJ1-5; D is unresolved. V was trimmed by 0 bases and J by 4 bases, leaving 7 bases between them. The CDR3 contains 13 residues. Germline lookup yields CDR1 GTSNPN and CDR2 SVGIG (reference sequence). The DNA for the CDR3 is TGTGCCTGGAGTGTTAAAAATAATCAGCCCCAGCATTTT. This encodes CAWSVKNNQPQHF. Together with reference TRBV30 and TRBJ1-5, the CDR3 gives the full variable domain: SQTIHQWPATLVQPVGSPLSLECTVEGTSNPNLYWYRQAAGRGLQLLFYSVGIGQISSEVPQNLSASRPQDRQFILSSKKLLLSDSGFYLCAWSVKNNQPQHFGDGTRLSIL.

Note on this clone: A much larger clone lies a single base off, so this may be a read error. J is TRBJ2-3 and V is TRBV11-2; D call uncertain. This CDR3 has 11 residues. Trimming cost V 4 bases and J 6 bases, with 5 bases left between them. Germline CDR1 and CDR2: SGHAT and FQNNGV. The CDR3 nucleotides are TGTGCCAGCAGCTCCCTCGATACGCAGTATTTT. This codes for CASSSLDTQYF.

This clone was seen a handful of times. The chain recombines TRBV18 with TRBJ2-3; 10 bases fit TRBD1. CDR1 is KGHSH and CDR2 is LQKENI in the germline V gene. CDR3 size: 16 residues. With 4 bases clipped from V and 3 bases from J, the junction kept 7 bases outside the gene matches. The chain's CDR3 is CASSRGRTGGTDTQYF. The CDR3 coding sequence is TGTGCCAGCTCACGAGGCCGGACAGGGGGGACAGATACGCAGTATTTT.

The J gene is TRBJ2-1, the V gene TRBV29-1, with no clear D. Germline CDR1 and CDR2: SQVTM and ANQGSEA. The CDR3 has 11 residues. V lost 4 bases and J 12 bases, leaving 13 bases between the germline ends. The DNA of the CDR3 is TGCAGCGTTGGGCGGTCTGGAAGGCAGTTCTTC. Protein sequence: CSVGRSGRQFF.

This clone was observed a handful of times. The rearrangement links TRBV5-5 to TRBJ1-1, with D perhaps TRBD1 (5 bases). Between the trimmed V and J ends, which lost 0 bases and 5 bases, there was a span of 8 bases. CDR1 and CDR2 from the germline V gene are SGHKS and YYEKEE (reference sequence). The CDR3 runs 13 residues. The CDR3: CASSLEGWTEAFF. The CDR3 coding sequence is TGTGCCAGCAGCTTGGAGGGGTGGACTGAAGCTTTCTTT. Drawing the rest from reference TRBV5-5 and TRBJ1-1, the complete variable domain is DAGVTQSPTHLIKTRGQQVTLRCSPISGHKSVSWYQQVLGQGPQFIFQYYEKEERGRGNFPDRFSARQFPNYSSELNVNALLLGDSALYLCASSLEGWTEAFFGQGTRLTVV.

V gene TRBV29-1 combines with J gene TRBJ2-5, with 9 bases aligning to TRBD2. Germline CDR1 reads SQVTM; CDR2 reads ANQGSEA. With 4 bases clipped from V and 5 bases from J, the junction kept 8 bases outside the gene matches. The CDR3 is 14 residues long. For the CDR3, the DNA is TGCAGCGTTGTGCTTGCGGGGGGGCTCGAGACCCAGTACTTC. It codes for CSVVLAGGLETQYF.

This clone has just one count. The chain links TRBV4-2 to TRBJ2-6, with D possibly being TRBD1 (5 bases). The length of the CDR3 is 16 residues. Germline V CDR1 and CDR2: LGHNA, YNFKEQ. V was cut by 4 bases and J by 0 bases, with 10 bases left in between. CDR3 amino acids: CASSPSGISGANVLTF. As DNA, the CDR3 is TGTGCCAGCAGCCCTTCAGGGATCTCTGGGGCCAACGTCCTGACTTTC.

This rearrangement joins TRBV29-1 to TRBJ1-4, with D perhaps matching TRBD1 (6 bases). V was cut by 0 bases and J by 4 bases, with 9 bases left in between. CDR1 and CDR2 from the germline V gene are SQVTM and ANQGSEA. This CDR3 has 14 residues. The CDR3 coding sequence is TGCAGCGTTGAAGATGGACAGTTTAATGAAAAACTGTTTTTT. Protein sequence: CSVEDGQFNEKLFF. Based on the CDR3 plus reference TRBV29-1 and TRBJ1-4, the full variable domain is SAVISQKPSRDICQRGTSLTIQCQVDSQVTMMFWYRQQPGQSLTLIATANQGSEATYESGFVIDKFPISRPNLTFSTLTVSNMSPEDSSIYLCSVEDGQFNEKLFFGSGTQLSVL.

The rearrangement links TRBV7-2 to TRBJ2-3, with 16 nucleotides matching TRBD2. J gave up 4 bases and V 5 bases, and 3 bases lay outside the gene matches. Germline values: CDR1 SGHTA, CDR2 FQGNSA. The CDR3 totals 16 residues. CDR3 DNA sequence: TGTGCCAGCAGCCAGGGACTAGCGGGGGGGCCAGATACGCAGTATTTT. Its protein product is CASSQGLAGGPDTQYF.

The chain's CDR3 is CASSHRDRATDTQYF. The CDR3 nucleotides read TGCGCCAGCAGCCACCGGGACAGGGCGACAGATACGCAGTATTTT. The chain joins TRBV5-1 to TRBJ2-3, with 9 bases lining up with TRBD1. The germline CDR1 and CDR2 sequences are SGHRS and YFSETQ. With V trimmed by 4 bases and J by 3 bases, 6 bases remained unmatched. The CDR3 contains 15 residues.

This chain connects TRBV4-2 to TRBJ2-3; 7 positions agree with TRBD2. Looked up from germline, CDR1 is LGHNA and CDR2 is YNFKEQ. The junction had 4 bases not matched to a gene; V was cut back by 0 bases and J by 4 bases. This CDR3 has 15 residues. The CDR3 DNA is TGTGCCAGCAGCCAAGATGGGGGGAGGGCAGATACGCAGTATTTT. This gives the protein CASSQDGGRADTQYF.